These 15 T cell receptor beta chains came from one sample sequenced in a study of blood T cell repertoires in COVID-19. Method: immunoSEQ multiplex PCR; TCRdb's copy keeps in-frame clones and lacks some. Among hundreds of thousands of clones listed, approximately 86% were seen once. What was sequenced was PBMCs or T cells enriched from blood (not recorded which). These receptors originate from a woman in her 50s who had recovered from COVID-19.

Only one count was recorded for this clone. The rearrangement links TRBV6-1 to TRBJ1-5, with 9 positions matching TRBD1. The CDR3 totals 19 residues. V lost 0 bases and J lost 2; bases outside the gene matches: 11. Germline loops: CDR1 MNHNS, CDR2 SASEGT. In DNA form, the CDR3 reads TGTGCCAGCAGTGAAGCGAAAAGAACAGGGGGCTATGGCAATCAGCCCCAGCATTTT. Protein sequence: CASSEAKRTGGYGNQPQHF.

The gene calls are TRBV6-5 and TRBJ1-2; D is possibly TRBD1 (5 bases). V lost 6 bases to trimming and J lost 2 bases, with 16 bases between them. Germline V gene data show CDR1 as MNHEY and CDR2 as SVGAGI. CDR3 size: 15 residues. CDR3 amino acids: CASRSSYQGNYGYTF. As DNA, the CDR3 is TGTGCCAGCAGGTCCTCCTACCAGGGAAACTATGGCTACACCTTC.

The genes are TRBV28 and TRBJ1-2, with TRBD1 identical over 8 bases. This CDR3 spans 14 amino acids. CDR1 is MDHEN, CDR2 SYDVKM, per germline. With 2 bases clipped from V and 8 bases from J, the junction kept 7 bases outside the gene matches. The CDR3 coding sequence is TGTGCCAGCAGTTTAGTGGCAGGGGGCAGGGGCTACACCTTC. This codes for CASSLVAGGRGYTF.

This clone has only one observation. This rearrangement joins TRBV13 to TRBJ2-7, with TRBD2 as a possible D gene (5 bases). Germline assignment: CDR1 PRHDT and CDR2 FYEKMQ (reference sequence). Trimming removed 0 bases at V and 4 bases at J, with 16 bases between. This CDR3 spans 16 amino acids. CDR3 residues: CASSLGTGGLAYEQYF. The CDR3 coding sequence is TGTGCCAGCAGCTTAGGCACCGGAGGTCTCGCTTACGAGCAGTACTTC. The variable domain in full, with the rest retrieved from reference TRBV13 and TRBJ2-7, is AAGVIQSPRHLIKEKRETATLKCYPIPRHDTVYWYQQGPGQDPQFLISFYEKMQSDKGSIPDRFSAQQFSDYHSELNMSSLELGDSALYFCASSLGTGGLAYEQYFGPGTRLTVT.

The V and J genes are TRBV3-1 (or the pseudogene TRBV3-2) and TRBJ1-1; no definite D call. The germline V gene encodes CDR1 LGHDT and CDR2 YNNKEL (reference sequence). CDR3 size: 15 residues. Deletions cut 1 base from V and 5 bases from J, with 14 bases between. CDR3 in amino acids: CASSQVSRAGTEAFF. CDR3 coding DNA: TGTGCCAGCAGCCAAGTCTCCCGGGCGGGGACTGAAGCTTTCTTT.

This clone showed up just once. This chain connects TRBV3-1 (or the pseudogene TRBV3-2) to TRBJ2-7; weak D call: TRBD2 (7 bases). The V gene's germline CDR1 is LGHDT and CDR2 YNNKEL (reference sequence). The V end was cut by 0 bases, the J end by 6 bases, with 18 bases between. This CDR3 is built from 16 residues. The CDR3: CASSQDGGPGAREQYF. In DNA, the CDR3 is TGTGCCAGCAGCCAAGACGGGGGGCCGGGGGCCCGCGAGCAGTACTTC.

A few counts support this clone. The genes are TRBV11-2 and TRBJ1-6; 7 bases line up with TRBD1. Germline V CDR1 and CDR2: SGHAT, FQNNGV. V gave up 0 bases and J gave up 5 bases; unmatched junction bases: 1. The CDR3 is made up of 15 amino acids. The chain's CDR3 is CASSLEGQNNSPLHF. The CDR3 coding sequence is TGTGCCAGCAGCTTAGAGGGACAGAATAATTCACCCCTCCACTTT.

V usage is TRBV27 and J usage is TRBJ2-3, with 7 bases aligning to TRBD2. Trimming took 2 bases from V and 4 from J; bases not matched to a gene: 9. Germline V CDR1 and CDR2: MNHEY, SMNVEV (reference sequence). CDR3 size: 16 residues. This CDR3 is CASSLGPSGRSDTQYF. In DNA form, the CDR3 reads TGTGCCAGCAGTTTAGGTCCTAGCGGCAGGTCAGATACGCAGTATTTT.

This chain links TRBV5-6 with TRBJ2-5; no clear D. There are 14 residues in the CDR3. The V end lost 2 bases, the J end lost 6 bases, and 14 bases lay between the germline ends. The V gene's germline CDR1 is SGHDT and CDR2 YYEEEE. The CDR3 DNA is TGTGCCAGCAGCTTCACGGCAGGTGAGAAGACCCAGTACTTC. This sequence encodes CASSFTAGEKTQYF.

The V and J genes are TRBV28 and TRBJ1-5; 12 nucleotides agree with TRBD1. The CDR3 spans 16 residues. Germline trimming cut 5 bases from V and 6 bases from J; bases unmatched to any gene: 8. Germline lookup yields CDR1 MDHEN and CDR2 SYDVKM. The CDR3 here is CASSTRDRGHRQPQHF. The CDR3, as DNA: TGTGCCAGCAGTACCCGGGACAGGGGGCATCGTCAGCCCCAGCATTTT.

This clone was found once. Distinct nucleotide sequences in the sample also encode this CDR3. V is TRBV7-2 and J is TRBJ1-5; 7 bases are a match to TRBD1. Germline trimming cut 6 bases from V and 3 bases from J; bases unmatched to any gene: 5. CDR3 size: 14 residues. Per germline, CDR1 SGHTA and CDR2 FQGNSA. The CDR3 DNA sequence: TGTGCCAGCAGTCTAGACAGGGACAATCAGCCCCAGCATTTT. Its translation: CASSLDRDNQPQHF.

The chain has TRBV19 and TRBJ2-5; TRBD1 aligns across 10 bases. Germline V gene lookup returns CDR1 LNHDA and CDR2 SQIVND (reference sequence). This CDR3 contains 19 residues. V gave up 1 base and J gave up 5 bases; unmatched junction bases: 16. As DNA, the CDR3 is TGTGCCAGTAGTATAGCTTCGGGGGGACAGGGGCGCCGAAGGGAGACCCAGTACTTC. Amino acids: CASSIASGGQGRRRETQYF. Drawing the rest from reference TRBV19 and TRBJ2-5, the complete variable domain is DGGITQSPKYLFRKEGQNVTLSCEQNLNHDAMYWYRQDPGQGLRLIYYSQIVNDFQKGDIAEGYSVSREKKESFPLTVTSAQKNPTAFYLCASSIASGGQGRRRETQYFGPGTRLLVL.

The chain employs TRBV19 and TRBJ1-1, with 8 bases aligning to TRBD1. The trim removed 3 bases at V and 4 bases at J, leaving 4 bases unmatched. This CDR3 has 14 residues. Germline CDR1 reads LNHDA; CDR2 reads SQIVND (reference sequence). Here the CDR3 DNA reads TGTGCCAGTAGTATTACAGGGGGATTCACTGAAGCTTTCTTT. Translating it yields CASSITGGFTEAFF.

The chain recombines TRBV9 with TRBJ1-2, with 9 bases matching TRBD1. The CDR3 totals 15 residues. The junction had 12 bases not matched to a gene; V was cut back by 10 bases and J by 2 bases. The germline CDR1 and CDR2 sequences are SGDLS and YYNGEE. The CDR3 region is CASTRSGTGNYGYTF. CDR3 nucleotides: TGTGCCTCAACCCGATCCGGGACAGGGAACTATGGCTACACCTTC. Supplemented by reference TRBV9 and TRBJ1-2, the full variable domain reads DSGVTQTPKHLITATGQRVTLRCSPRSGDLSVYWYQQSLDQGLQFLIQYYNGEERAKGNILERFSAQQFPDLHSELNLSSLELGDSALYFCASTRSGTGNYGYTFGSGTRLTVV.

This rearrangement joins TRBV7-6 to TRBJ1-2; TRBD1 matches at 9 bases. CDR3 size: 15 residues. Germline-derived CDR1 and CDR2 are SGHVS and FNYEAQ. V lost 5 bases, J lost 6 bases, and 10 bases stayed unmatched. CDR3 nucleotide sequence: TGTGCCAGCAGCGGTTTTGAGGACAGGGGTGATGGCTACACCTTC. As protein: CASSGFEDRGDGYTF.